A selection of T cell receptor beta chains follows, all from one sample in a study of T cell repertoires in cytomegalovirus infection. From the reads, TCRdb called clonotypes with MiXCR, one entry per CDR3 protein. This table holds 300,000 to 400,000 distinct CDR3 sequences, over 7.5% found once. Sample: PBMCs. These receptors were collected from a human donor in good health (CMV status not recorded). Some clones in this sample may be carry-over from other donors' samples. Both conserved end residues are part of each CDR3. A D gene is named only where the DNA matches it firmly. Size values are once, few and many counts, or a class for expanded clones, and some rows have none.

length | D | size | J | V | CDR3 | DNA
15 | - | - | TRBJ1-5 | TRBV10-2 | CASKDTLWSNQPQHF | TGCGCCAGCAAGGACACATTATGGAGCAATCAGCCCCAGCATTTT
17 | - | once | TRBJ1-1 | TRBV19 | CARSRPARGGLSTEAFF | TGTGCCAGAAGTAGACCGGCTCGGGGGGGATTGAGCACTGAAGCTTTCTTT
16 | - | many | TRBJ2-1 | TRBV12-3/TRBV12-4 | CASFTVRDSGYNEQFF | TGTGCCAGCTTCACCGTGAGGGACTCCGGATACAATGAGCAGTTCTTC
14 | - | few | TRBJ2-7 | TRBV11-2 | CASSSITGRNEQYF | TGTGCCAGCAGCTCGATTACGGGGAGGAACGAGCAGTACTTC
15 | TRBD2 | - | TRBJ2-1 | TRBV28 | CASRGTSGYYNEQFF | TGTGCCAGCAGGGGGACTAGCGGTTACTACAATGAGCAGTTCTTC
12 | - | few | TRBJ2-3 | TRBV11-3 | CASSAETDTQYF | TGTGCCAGCAGCGCCGAAACAGATACGCAGTATTTT
14 | TRBD2 | - | TRBJ2-7 | TRBV20-1 | CSARGSGRVYEQYF | TGCAGTGCTAGAGGTAGCGGGAGGGTTTACGAGCAGTACTTC
14 | - | - | TRBJ1-2 | TRBV28 | CASSLQTVTYGYTF | TGTGCCAGCAGTTTACAGACAGTTACCTATGGCTACACCTTC
12 | - | many | TRBJ2-4 | TRBV11-2 | CASSPAKNIQYF | TGTGCCAGCAGCCCCGCCAAAAACATTCAGTACTTC
13 | TRBD1 | few | TRBJ1-1 | TRBV6-2/TRBV6-3 | CASRTGGASEAFF | TGTGCCAGCAGGACAGGGGGCGCATCTGAAGCTTTCTTT
15 | TRBD2 | many | TRBJ2-1 | TRBV12-3/TRBV12-4 | CASSFSGVLYNEQFF | TGTGCCAGCAGTTTTAGCGGGGTCTTATACAATGAGCAGTTCTTC
16 | - | few | TRBJ1-1 | TRBV3-1 | CASSQTLGAGNTEAFF | TGTGCCAGCAGCCAAACTCTGGGGGCCGGGAACACTGAAGCTTTCTTT
19 | TRBD1 | many | TRBJ2-2 | TRBV7-9 | CASSFLGGQAYKGTGELFF | TGTGCCAGCAGCTTCCTGGGGGGACAGGCCTACAAGGGCACCGGGGAGCTGTTTTTT
18 | - | - | TRBJ2-7 | TRBV6-7 | CASSYRGNRDRRTYEEYF | TGTGCCAGCAGTTACAGAGGGAACCGGGACCGGAGGACCTACGAGGAGTACTTC
14 | TRBD1 | - | TRBJ1-5 | TRBV20-1 | CSASQGVSNQPQHF | TGCAGTGCTTCTCAGGGGGTTAGCAATCAGCCCCAGCATTTT
14 | - | - | TRBJ1-5 | TRBV7-2 | CASSLEGGGQPQHF | TGTGCCAGCAGCTTAGAGGGGGGGGGGCAGCCCCAGCATTTT
14 | TRBD1 | - | TRBJ2-2 | TRBV2 | CASSRGRATGELFF | TGTGCCAGCAGCAGGGGGCGGGCCACCGGGGAGCTGTTTTTT
13 | - | - | TRBJ1-6 | TRBV20-1 | CSAQDGADSPLHF | TGCAGTGCTCAAGACGGTGCGGATTCACCCCTCCACTTT
15 | - | many | TRBJ1-1 | TRBV27 | CASSLSDNPNTEAFF | TGTGCCAGCAGTTTATCGGACAACCCGAACACTGAAGCTTTCTTT
19 | TRBD2 | many | TRBJ2-3 | TRBV7-2 | CASSLAGGLAGGTMDTQYF | TGTGCCAGCAGCTTAGCAGGCGGACTAGCGGGGGGGACAATGGATACGCAGTATTTT
16 | - | - | TRBJ2-5 | TRBV2 | CASSGFLGLPKETQYF | TGTGCCAGCAGTGGCTTTTTAGGGCTACCGAAAGAGACCCAGTACTTC
15 | TRBD1 | many | TRBJ1-2 | TRBV7-2 | CASSSRQGAVGGYTF | TGTGCCAGCAGCTCTAGACAGGGTGCCGTAGGAGGCTACACCTTC
14 | - | - | TRBJ2-2 | TRBV25-1 | CASRPASQPGELFF | TGTGCCAGCAGACCGGCCTCCCAACCCGGGGAGCTGTTTTTT
13 | - | many | TRBJ2-4 | TRBV7-8 | CASTPLAKNIQYF | TGTGCCAGCACCCCCCTAGCCAAAAACATTCAGTACTTC
13 | - | few | TRBJ2-5 | TRBV7-6 | CASSATVQETQYF | TGTGCCAGCAGCGCGACCGTGCAAGAGACCCAGTACTTC
14 | TRBD2 | many | TRBJ2-3 | TRBV4-2 | CASSPGGGTDTQYF | TGTGCCAGCAGCCCCGGGGGGGGAACAGATACGCAGTATTTT
14 | - | few | TRBJ1-5 | TRBV19 | CASSRAGDYQPQHF | TGTGCCAGTAGTCGGGCAGGGGATTATCAGCCCCAGCATTTT
14 | - | many | TRBJ2-7 | TRBV7-2 | CASSLGPGAYEQYF | TGTGCCAGCAGCTTAGGGCCAGGGGCCTACGAGCAGTACTTC
16 | TRBD2 | - | TRBJ2-1 | TRBV3-1 | CASSPAWLAGGYEQFF | TGTGCCAGCAGCCCCGCATGGCTAGCGGGAGGGTATGAGCAGTTCTTC
15 | - | few | TRBJ2-7 | TRBV25-1 | CASSERGSSSYEQYF | TGTGCCAGCAGTGAACGGGGAAGTTCCTCCTACGAGCAGTACTTC
15 | - | few | TRBJ2-3 | TRBV23-1 | CASSQGHAPTDTQYF | TGCGCCAGCAGTCAGGGACATGCCCCAACAGATACGCAGTATTTT
16 | - | - | TRBJ2-1 | TRBV5-8 | CASSPVLVARANEQFF | TGTGCCAGCAGCCCAGTTCTGGTTGCCAGAGCCAATGAGCAGTTCTTC
15 | - | many | TRBJ1-1 | TRBV7-9 | CASSLSPGRSGEAFF | TGTGCCAGCAGCTTATCTCCAGGGAGGAGTGGTGAAGCTTTCTTT
15 | TRBD2 | many | TRBJ2-7 | TRBV7-8 | CASSLELANSYEQYF | TGTGCCAGCAGCTTAGAACTAGCGAACTCCTACGAGCAGTACTTC
13 | - | many | TRBJ2-3 | TRBV7-2 | CASSLSPSGTQYF | TGTGCCAGCAGCTTGTCTCCGTCCGGGACGCAGTATTTT
18 | TRBD1 | few | TRBJ2-6 | TRBV7-2 | CASSSPGTGRSGANVLTF | TGTGCCAGCAGCTCTCCCGGGACAGGGCGCTCTGGGGCCAACGTCCTGACTTTC
18 | TRBD1 | - | TRBJ2-4 | TRBV7-6 | CASSSRPGQDSDKNIQYF | TGTGCCAGCAGCTCCCGGCCGGGACAGGACAGTGACAAAAACATTCAGTACTTC
14 | - | - | TRBJ1-2 | TRBV20-1 | CSARLAGALGGYTF | TGCAGTGCTAGATTGGCGGGGGCCCTGGGGGGCTACACCTTC
14 | - | many | TRBJ2-7 | TRBV30 | CAWSGGLSSYEQYF | TGTGCCTGGAGTGGGGGTCTTAGCTCCTACGAGCAGTACTTC
18 | - | few | TRBJ2-5 | TRBV6-1 | CASSEAAGGTGGQETQYF | TGTGCCAGCAGTGAAGCGGCAGGGGGCACGGGGGGCCAAGAGACCCAGTACTTC
14 | - | few | TRBJ2-5 | TRBV5-6 | CASSHQGRRETQYF | TGTGCCAGCAGCCACCAGGGGAGGAGAGAGACCCAGTACTTC
16 | TRBD2 | many | TRBJ2-3 | TRBV7-2 | CASRPKGLANTDTQYF | TGTGCCAGCAGACCGAAGGGACTAGCGAACACAGATACGCAGTATTTT
15 | TRBD2 | few | TRBJ2-5 | TRBV10-3 | CAISEPTGGSETQYF | TGTGCCATCAGTGAGCCTACGGGGGGGTCGGAGACCCAGTACTTC
16 | TRBD2 | many | TRBJ2-2 | TRBV7-2 | CASSRGPLAAAGELFF | TGTGCCAGCAGCCGGGGCCCTCTAGCGGCGGCTGGGGAGCTGTTTTTT
15 | - | many | TRBJ1-1 | TRBV28 | CASSAPGRMNTEAFF | TGTGCCAGCAGTGCTCCTGGGCGTATGAACACTGAAGCTTTCTTT
15 | - | many | TRBJ1-5 | TRBV7-2 | CASSFLSGGNQPQHF | TGTGCCAGCAGCTTTTTATCAGGAGGGAATCAGCCCCAGCATTTT
15 | - | many | TRBJ2-2 | TRBV6-1 | CASTQGTLNTGELFF | TGTGCCAGCACCCAAGGGACATTGAACACCGGGGAGCTGTTTTTT
13 | - | - | TRBJ1-2 | TRBV10-3 | CATRTTRNYGYTF | TGTGCCACTAGGACAACAAGGAACTATGGCTACACCTTC
14 | TRBD1 | - | TRBJ1-2 | TRBV20-1 | CSALFRGRAYGYTF | TGCAGTGCTCTTTTCAGGGGGCGAGCCTATGGCTACACCTTC
17 | - | - | TRBJ1-5 | TRBV7-4 | CASSYGGGRLSNQPQHF | TGTGCCAGCAGCTACGGGGGAGGACGCCTTAGCAATCAGCCCCAGCATTTT
16 | - | - | TRBJ2-6 | TRBV5-4 | CASSLWTVSGANVLTF | TGTGCCAGCAGCCTATGGACAGTATCTGGGGCCAACGTCCTGACTTTC
16 | TRBD1 | many | TRBJ1-1 | TRBV7-6 | CASSQRNRGGGTEAFF | TGTGCCAGCAGCCAACGGAACAGGGGTGGAGGCACTGAAGCTTTCTTT
15 | - | - | TRBJ2-1 | TRBV14 | CASSQEKGSFNEQFF | TGTGCCAGCAGCCAAGAGAAGGGCAGTTTCAATGAGCAGTTCTTC
15 | - | - | TRBJ1-2 | TRBV4-3 | CASSQVDKSNYGYTF | TGCGCCAGCAGCCAAGTAGACAAGTCTAACTATGGCTACACCTTC
12 | - | - | TRBJ2-2 | TRBV2 | CASSTYRSLMFF | TGTGCCAGCAGTACCTACCGTTCCCTAATGTTTTTT
15 | TRBD1 | few | TRBJ1-4 | TRBV15 | CATSIPGQGNEKLFF | TGTGCCACCAGCATCCCGGGACAGGGGAATGAAAAACTGTTTTTT
14 | - | many | TRBJ2-5 | TRBV4-2 | CASSQATSRETQYF | TGTGCCAGCAGCCAAGCCACTAGCCGAGAGACCCAGTACTTC
15 | TRBD1 | many | TRBJ1-4 | TRBV7-2 | CASSLGGTGNEKLFF | TGTGCCAGCAGCTTAGGAGGGACAGGAAATGAAAAACTGTTTTTT